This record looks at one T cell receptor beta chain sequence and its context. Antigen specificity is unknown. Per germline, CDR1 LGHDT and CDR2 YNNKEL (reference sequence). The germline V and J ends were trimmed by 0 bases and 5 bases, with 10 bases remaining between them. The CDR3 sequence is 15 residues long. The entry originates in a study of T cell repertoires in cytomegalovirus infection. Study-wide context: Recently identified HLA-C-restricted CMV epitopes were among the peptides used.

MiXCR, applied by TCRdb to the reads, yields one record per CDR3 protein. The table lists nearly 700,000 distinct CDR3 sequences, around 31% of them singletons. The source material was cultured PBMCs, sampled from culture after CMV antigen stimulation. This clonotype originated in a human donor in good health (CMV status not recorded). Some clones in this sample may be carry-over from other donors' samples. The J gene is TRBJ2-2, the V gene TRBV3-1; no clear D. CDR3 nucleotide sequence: TGTGCCAGCAGCCAAGAGGAGTGGGGAACCGGGGAGCTGTTTTTT. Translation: CASSQEEWGTGELFF.